Reported below is one T cell receptor (beta chain). Assay: immunoSEQ multiplex PCR; the TCRdb copy retains only in-frame clones and omits some. The sample includes 150,000 to 200,000 clones, approximately 90% of them seen just once. This entry belongs to a study of blood T cell repertoires in COVID-19. Turning to the study itself: There were acute and convalescent COVID-19 samples, and they came from the United States, Italy and Spain. Sample material is recorded as cDNA or gDNA derived from T cells, B-cell-depleted T cells, or PBMCs.

The germline V gene encodes CDR1 WSHSY and CDR2 SAAADI. The CDR3 sequence is 14 residues long. Trimming cost V 4 bases and J 2 bases; bases outside gene matches: 3. The TCR was taken from a man younger than 35 with acute or convalescent COVID-19. This sequence joins TRBV10-2 and TRBJ2-3, with 7 bases identical to TRBD2. Sequenced sample: peripheral blood. The CDR3 nucleotides are TGCGCCAGCAGTGGGACTAGTGTCACAGATACGCAGTATTTT. Translated: CASSGTSVTDTQYF.